This T cell receptor beta chain was found in a study of cytomegalovirus exposure and HLA in healthy donors. General study points: In a later analysis, TCR association rates varied by HLA locus: DRB1 most, HLA-C fewest. When presence/absence was analysed, sequencing depth was taken to be roughly uniform across donors. For cytomegalovirus status, the classifier reportedly gave diagnoses with high specificity and sensitivity. As confirmed in vitro, a few CMV-associated chains were specific for CMV antigens.

The PCR was carried out with 60 Vbeta primers and 13 Jbeta primers. Sequencing was performed with immunoSEQ multiplex PCR; in TCRdb, only in-frame clones are kept and a portion is missing. The table shows approximately 170,000 clones, with 68% occurring only once. In the case of this clone: Antigen unknown.

The CDR3 loop spans 15 amino acids. The V gene's germline CDR1 is MNHEY and CDR2 SMNVEV (reference sequence). Trimming at V came to 3 bases and at J to 3 bases, leaving 7 bases not matched to a gene. Material: PBMCs. The receptor's source is a woman aged 18-35 years in good health and CMV-seropositive. The V and J genes are TRBV27 and TRBJ2-7; 8 bases match TRBD2. This CDR3 is CASSLIGGGLYEQYF. The CDR3 nucleotides read TGTGCCAGCAGTTTGATCGGGGGGGGCCTCTACGAGCAGTACTTC.